This entry describes one T cell receptor beta chain. These data belong to a study of control samples from healthy donors and cancer patients. Germline assignment: CDR1 LGHDT and CDR2 YNNKEL (reference sequence). With 0 bases removed from V and 5 bases from J, the gap between germline ends came to 6 bases. The CDR3 consists of 13 residues. Only in-frame clones appear in the TCRdb table, and some are missing; sequencing was by immunoSEQ multiplex PCR. The sample lists more than 110,000 clones, about 88% occurring once. The chain links TRBV3-1 (or the pseudogene TRBV3-2) to TRBJ2-3, with no clear D. The TCR comes from a woman aged 25 to 45 in good health. Sequenced sample: blood. In DNA, the CDR3 is TGTGCCAGCAGCCAAGATCCGGGAGATACGCAGTATTTT. Translated: CASSQDPGDTQYF.